This record covers a single T cell receptor beta chain. This record belongs to a study of technical replicates of blood from a few donors. V was clipped by 5 bases and J by 6 bases, with 9 bases between them. The CDR3 sequence is 12 residues long. Germline V lookup: CDR1 LNHDA, CDR2 SQIVND (reference sequence). The table came from immunoSEQ multiplex PCR; TCRdb's copy has only in-frame clones and leaves some out. This sample has about 84,000 clones, with roughly 93% found just once. The chain recombines TRBV19 with TRBJ2-3; no clear D. The sequence was obtained from a human donor in good health. The specimen was T cells isolated from PBMCs. CDR3 DNA sequence: TGTGCCAGTAGTCCGAACACGGATACGCAGTATTTT. This translates into CASSPNTDTQYF.